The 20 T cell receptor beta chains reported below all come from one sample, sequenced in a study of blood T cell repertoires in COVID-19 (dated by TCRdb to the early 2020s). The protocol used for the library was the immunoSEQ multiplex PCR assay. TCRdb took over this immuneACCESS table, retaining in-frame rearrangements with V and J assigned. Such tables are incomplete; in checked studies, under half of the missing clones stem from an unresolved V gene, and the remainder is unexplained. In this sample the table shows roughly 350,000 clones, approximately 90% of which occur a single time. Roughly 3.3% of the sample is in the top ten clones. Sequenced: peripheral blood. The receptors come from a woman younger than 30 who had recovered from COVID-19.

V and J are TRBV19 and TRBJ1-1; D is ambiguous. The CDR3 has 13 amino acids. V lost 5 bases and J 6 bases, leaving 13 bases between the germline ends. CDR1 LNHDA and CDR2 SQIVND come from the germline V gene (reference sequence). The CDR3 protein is CASSPLPGAEAFF. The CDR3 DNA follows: TGTGCCAGTAGTCCCCTACCGGGAGCTGAAGCTTTCTTT.

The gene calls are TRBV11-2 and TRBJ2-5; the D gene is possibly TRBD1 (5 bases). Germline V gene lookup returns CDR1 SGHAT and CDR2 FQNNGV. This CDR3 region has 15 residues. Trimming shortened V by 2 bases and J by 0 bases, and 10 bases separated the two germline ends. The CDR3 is CASSLRKGNQETQYF. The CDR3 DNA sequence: TGTGCCAGCAGCTTACGCAAGGGGAACCAAGAGACCCAGTACTTC.

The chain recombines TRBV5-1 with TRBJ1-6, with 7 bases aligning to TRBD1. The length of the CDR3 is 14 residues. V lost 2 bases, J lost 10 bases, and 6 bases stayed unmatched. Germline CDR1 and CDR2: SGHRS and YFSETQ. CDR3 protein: CASSFQGVESPLHF. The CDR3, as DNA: TGCGCCAGCAGCTTTCAGGGGGTGGAATCACCCCTCCACTTT.

CDR3 region: CASRGQTTDTQYF. The CDR3 DNA reads TGTGCCAGCAGGGGACAGACCACAGATACGCAGTATTTT. V gene TRBV2 combines with J gene TRBJ2-3; 7 bases line up with TRBD1. The CDR3 is 13 amino acids. The V segment lost 6 bases and the J segment 2 bases; nucleotides outside the gene matches: 2. Looked up from germline, CDR1 is SNHLY and CDR2 is FYNNEI.

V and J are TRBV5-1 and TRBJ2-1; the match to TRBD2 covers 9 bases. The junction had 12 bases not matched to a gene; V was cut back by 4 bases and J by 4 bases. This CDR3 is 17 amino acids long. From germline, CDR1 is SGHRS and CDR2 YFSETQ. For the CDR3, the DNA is TGCGCCAGCAGCCGAACGATCCTAGCGGGGAATTACAATGAGCAGTTCTTC. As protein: CASSRTILAGNYNEQFF. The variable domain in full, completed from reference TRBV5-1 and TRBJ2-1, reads KAGVTQTPRYLIKTRGQQVTLSCSPISGHRSVSWYQQTPGQGLQFLFEYFSETQRNKGNFPGRFSGRQFSNSRSEMNVSTLELGDSALYLCASSRTILAGNYNEQFFGPGTRLTVL.

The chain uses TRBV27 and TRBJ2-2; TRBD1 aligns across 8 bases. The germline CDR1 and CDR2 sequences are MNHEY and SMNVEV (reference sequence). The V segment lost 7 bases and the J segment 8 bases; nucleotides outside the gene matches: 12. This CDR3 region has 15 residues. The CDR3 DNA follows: TGTGCCAGCAAAGGATACCAGGGGGCGGGAGGGGAGCTGTTTTTT. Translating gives CASKGYQGAGGELFF.

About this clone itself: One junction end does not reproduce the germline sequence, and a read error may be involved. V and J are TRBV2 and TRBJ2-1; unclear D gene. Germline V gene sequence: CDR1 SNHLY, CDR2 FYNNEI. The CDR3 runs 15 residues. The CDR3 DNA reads TGTGCCAGCAGAGAAGACTCTACCTCCTACAATGAGCAGTTCTTC. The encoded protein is CASREDSTSYNEQFF.

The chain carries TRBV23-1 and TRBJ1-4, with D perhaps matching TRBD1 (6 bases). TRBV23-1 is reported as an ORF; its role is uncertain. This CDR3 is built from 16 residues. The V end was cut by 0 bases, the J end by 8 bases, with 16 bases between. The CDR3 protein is CASSQSRGLVREKLFF. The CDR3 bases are TGCGCCAGCAGTCAATCGAGGGGGTTAGTCAGGGAAAAACTGTTTTTT.

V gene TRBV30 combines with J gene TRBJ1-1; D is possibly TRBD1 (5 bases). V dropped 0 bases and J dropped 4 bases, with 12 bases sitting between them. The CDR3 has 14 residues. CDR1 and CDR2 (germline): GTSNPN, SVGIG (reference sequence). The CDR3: CAWSVQGLSTEAFF. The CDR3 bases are TGTGCCTGGAGTGTTCAGGGTTTGAGCACTGAAGCTTTCTTT.

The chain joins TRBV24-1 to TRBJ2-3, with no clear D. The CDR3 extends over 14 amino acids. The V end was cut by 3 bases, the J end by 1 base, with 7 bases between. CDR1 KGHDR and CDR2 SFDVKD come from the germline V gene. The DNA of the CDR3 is TGTGCCACCAGTGATCCTACAGGCACAGATACGCAGTATTTT. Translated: CATSDPTGTDTQYF.

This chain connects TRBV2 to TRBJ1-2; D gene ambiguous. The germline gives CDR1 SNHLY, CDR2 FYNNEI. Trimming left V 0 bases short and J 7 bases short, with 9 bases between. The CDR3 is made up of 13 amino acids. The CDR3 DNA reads TGTGCCAGCAGTGAAGCGCTTCCGGGTGGCTACACCTTC. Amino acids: CASSEALPGGYTF.

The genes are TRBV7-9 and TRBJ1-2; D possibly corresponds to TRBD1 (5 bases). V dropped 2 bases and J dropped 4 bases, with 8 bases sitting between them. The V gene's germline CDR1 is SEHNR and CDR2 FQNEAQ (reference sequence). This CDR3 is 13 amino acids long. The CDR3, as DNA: TGTGCCAGCAGCTTACCTAGGGGCTATGGCTACACCTTC. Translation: CASSLPRGYGYTF.

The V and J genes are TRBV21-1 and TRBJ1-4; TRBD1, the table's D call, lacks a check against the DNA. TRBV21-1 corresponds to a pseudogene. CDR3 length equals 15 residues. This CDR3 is CASSKETGQNEKLFF. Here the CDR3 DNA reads TGTGCCAGCAGCAAAGAAACAGGACAAAATGAAAAACTGTTTTTT.

CDR3: CASSVEPGSSGNTIYF. The CDR3 DNA is TGTGCCAGCAGCGTAGAGCCAGGGTCCTCTGGAAACACCATATATTTT. The rearrangement uses TRBV9 and TRBJ1-3, with a weak D call TRBD1 (5 bases). The CDR3 length is 16 residues. Germline V gene sequence: CDR1 SGDLS, CDR2 YYNGEE. V dropped 0 bases and J dropped 0 bases, with 10 bases sitting between them.

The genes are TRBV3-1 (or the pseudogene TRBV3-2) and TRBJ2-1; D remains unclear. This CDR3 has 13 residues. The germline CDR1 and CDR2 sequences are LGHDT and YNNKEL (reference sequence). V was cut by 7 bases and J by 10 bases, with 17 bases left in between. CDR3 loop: CASTQLGTREQFF. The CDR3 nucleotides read TGTGCCAGCACTCAGCTGGGCACAAGGGAGCAGTTCTTC.

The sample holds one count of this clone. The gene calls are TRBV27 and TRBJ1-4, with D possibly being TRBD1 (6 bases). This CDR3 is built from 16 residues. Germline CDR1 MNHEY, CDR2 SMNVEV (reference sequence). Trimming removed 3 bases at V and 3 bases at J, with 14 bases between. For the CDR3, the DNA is TGTGCCAGCAGTTTTGTAGGGGGTATGGCTAATGAAAAACTGTTTTTT. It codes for CASSFVGGMANEKLFF.

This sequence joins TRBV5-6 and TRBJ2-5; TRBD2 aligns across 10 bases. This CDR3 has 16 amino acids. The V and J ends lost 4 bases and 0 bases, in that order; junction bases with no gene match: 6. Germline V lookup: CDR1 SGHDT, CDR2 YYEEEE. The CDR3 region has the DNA TGTGCCAGCAGCCCCGGACTAGCGGTGTACCAAGAGACCCAGTACTTC. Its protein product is CASSPGLAVYQETQYF.

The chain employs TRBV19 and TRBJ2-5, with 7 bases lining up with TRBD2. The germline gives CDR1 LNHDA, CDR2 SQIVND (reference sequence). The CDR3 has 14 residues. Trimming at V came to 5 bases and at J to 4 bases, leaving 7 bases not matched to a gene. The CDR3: CASSRGGSAETQYF. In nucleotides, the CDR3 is TGTGCCAGTAGTCGGGGAGGGAGTGCAGAGACCCAGTACTTC.

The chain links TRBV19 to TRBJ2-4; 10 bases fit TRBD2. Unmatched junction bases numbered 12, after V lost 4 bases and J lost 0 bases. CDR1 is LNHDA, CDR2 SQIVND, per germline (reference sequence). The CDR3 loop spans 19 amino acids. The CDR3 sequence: CASSRTSGILNIAKNIQYF. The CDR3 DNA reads TGTGCCAGTAGTAGGACTAGCGGAATACTTAATATAGCCAAAAACATTCAGTACTTC. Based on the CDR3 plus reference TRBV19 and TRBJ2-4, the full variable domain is DGGITQSPKYLFRKEGQNVTLSCEQNLNHDAMYWYRQDPGQGLRLIYYSQIVNDFQKGDIAEGYSVSREKKESFPLTVTSAQKNPTAFYLCASSRTSGILNIAKNIQYFGAGTRLSVL.

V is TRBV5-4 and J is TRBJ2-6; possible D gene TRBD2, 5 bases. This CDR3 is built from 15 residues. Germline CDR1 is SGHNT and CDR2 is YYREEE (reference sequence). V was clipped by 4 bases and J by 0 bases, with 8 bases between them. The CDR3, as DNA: TGTGCCAGCAGCGACTACCGCTCTGGGGCCAACGTCCTGACTTTC. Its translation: CASSDYRSGANVLTF.